This T cell receptor (beta chain) is drawn from a study of neurological immune-mediated disorders. Study-wide results and limits: Expanded clones shared no CDR3 amino acid sequences across subjects, suggesting private repertoires in all groups.

TCRdb re-called the 5' RACE reads through MiXCR, storing one row per CDR3 protein. The profile shows 26,000 or so distinct CDR3 sequences, 9.5% to 15% of them singletons. With 5 bases removed from V and 6 bases from J, the gap between germline ends came to 14 bases. The CDR3 runs 14 residues. The table lists this clonotype with many counts. Its antigen is still unknown. This TCR came from a man between 60 and 70 years old in good health. This chain joins TRBV12-3 or TRBV12-4 and TRBJ2-1; D may correspond to TRBD1 or TRBD2 (5 bases each). The sequencing sample was made of PBMCs. The chain's CDR3 is CASSPGPRANEQFF. The DNA of the CDR3 is TGTGCCAGCAGTCCGGGACCGAGGGCCAATGAGCAGTTCTTC.